These 8 T cell receptor beta chains were sequenced from one sample in a study of blood T cell repertoires in COVID-19. Method: immunoSEQ multiplex PCR; TCRdb's copy keeps in-frame clones and lacks some. The table includes about 92,000 clones, around 85% detected once. Sequencing was carried out using peripheral blood. The receptors shown here come from an older woman with COVID-19, enrolled during active disease.

The rearrangement uses TRBV20-1 and TRBJ2-2; 11 nucleotides agree with TRBD2. Germline loops: CDR1 DFQATT, CDR2 SNEGSKA (reference sequence). Trimming cost V 3 bases and J 5 bases; bases outside gene matches: 8. This CDR3 contains 16 residues. The CDR3 loop is CSASVAGGRRTGELFF. For the CDR3, the DNA is TGCAGTGCTAGTGTAGCGGGGGGGCGTAGGACCGGGGAGCTGTTTTTT.

In nucleotides, the CDR3 is TGTGCCATCAGCAGGGGATACAATGAAAAACTGTTTTTT. Translated: CAISRGYNEKLFF. This chain connects TRBV10-3 to TRBJ1-4, with a weak D call TRBD1 (6 bases). Germline assignment: CDR1 ENHRY and CDR2 SYGVKD. The CDR3 spans 13 residues. V gave up 6 bases and J gave up 5 bases, with 10 bases separating them.

This chain joins TRBV9 and TRBJ1-1; TRBD1 matches at 9 bases. Trimming took 0 bases from V and 11 from J; bases not matched to a gene: 8. The CDR3 runs to 14 residues. The germline gives CDR1 SGDLS, CDR2 YYNGEE. CDR3 DNA: TGTGCCAGCAGCGTAGGACCGACAGGGGGTGAGGCTTTCTTT. Its protein is CASSVGPTGGEAFF.

The chain combines TRBV7-9 with TRBJ2-2, with 8 bases that match TRBD1. The ends lost 5 bases at V and 5 bases at J; junction bases unmatched: 4. From germline, CDR1 is SEHNR and CDR2 FQNEAQ (reference sequence). CDR3 length equals 14 residues. CDR3 sequence reads: CASSRQGRTGELFF. CDR3 coding DNA: TGTGCCAGCAGCCGACAGGGGCGAACCGGGGAGCTGTTTTTT.

The chain couples TRBV19 to TRBJ2-1; 7 nucleotides agree with TRBD2. In germline, CDR1 is LNHDA, CDR2 SQIVND (reference sequence). The V segment lost 5 bases and the J segment 14 bases; nucleotides outside the gene matches: 12. The CDR3 has 13 residues. The CDR3 reads CASSPQLAESEFF. CDR3 nucleotides: TGTGCCAGTAGTCCCCAGCTAGCGGAATCAGAGTTCTTC.

This clone appeared a single time. This chain joins TRBV6-2 or TRBV6-3 and TRBJ2-1, with D possibly matching TRBD1 (5 bases). The CDR3 extends over 14 amino acids. V was shortened by 2 bases and J by 10 bases, with 15 bases between the two germline ends. CDR1 MNHEY and CDR2 SVGEGT come from the germline V gene. CDR3 sequence (DNA): TGTGCCAGCAGTTACCAGGGTTCCCCCCGCGAGCAGTTCTTC. Amino acids: CASSYQGSPREQFF.

CDR3 protein: CAIRLDRGTYEQYF. For the CDR3, the DNA is TGTGCCATCAGACTAGACAGGGGGACCTACGAGCAGTACTTC. The chain links TRBV10-3 to TRBJ2-7; 9 positions agree with TRBD1. CDR3 size: 14 residues. The V and J ends lost 6 bases and 2 bases, in that order; junction bases with no gene match: 5. The germline V gene has CDR1 ENHRY and CDR2 SYGVKD.

This rearrangement joins TRBV6-5 to TRBJ2-1; TRBD2 agrees at 7 bases. Trimming at V came to 9 bases and at J to 8 bases, leaving 13 bases not matched to a gene. Germline-derived CDR1 and CDR2 are MNHEY and SVGAGI. The CDR3 has 14 amino acids. DNA of the CDR3: TGTGCCAGTGGGCGGGGAGGGGTTGCTGATGAGCAGTTCTTC. Protein: CASGRGGVADEQFF.